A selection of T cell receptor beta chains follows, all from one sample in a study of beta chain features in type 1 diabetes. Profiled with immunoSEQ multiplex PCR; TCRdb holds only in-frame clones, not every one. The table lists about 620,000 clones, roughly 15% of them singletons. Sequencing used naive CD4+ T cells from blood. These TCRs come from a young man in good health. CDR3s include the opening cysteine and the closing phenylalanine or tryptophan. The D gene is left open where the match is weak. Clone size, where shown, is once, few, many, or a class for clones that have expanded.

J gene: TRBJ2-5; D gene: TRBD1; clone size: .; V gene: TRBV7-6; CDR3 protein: CASSLTGQRETQYF; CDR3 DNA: TGTGCCAGCAGCTTAACGGGACAGAGGGAGACCCAGTACTTC
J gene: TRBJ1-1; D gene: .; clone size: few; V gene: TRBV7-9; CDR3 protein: CASSPRPNTEAFF; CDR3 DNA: TGTGCCAGCAGCCCCAGACCGAACACTGAAGCTTTCTTT
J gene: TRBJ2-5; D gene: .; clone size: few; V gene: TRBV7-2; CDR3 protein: CASSLGQVMKTQYF; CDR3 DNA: TGTGCCAGCAGCTTAGGACAGGTTATGAAGACCCAGTACTTC
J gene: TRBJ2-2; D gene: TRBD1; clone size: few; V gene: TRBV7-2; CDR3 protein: CASTYRGPNTGELFF; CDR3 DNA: TGTGCCAGCACATACAGGGGACCGAACACCGGGGAGCTGTTTTTT
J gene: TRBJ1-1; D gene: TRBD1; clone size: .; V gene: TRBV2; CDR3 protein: CASRNRGTSPEAFF; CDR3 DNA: TGTGCCAGCAGGAACAGGGGGACGAGCCCTGAAGCTTTCTTT
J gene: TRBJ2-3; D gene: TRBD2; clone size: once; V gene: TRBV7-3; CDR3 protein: CASSPERGAKNTQYF; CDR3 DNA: TGTGCCAGCAGCCCAGAGCGGGGGGCTAAAAATACGCAGTATTTT
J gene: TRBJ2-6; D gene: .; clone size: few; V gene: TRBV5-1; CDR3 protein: CASSPTSSGANVLTF; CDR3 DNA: TGCGCCAGCAGCCCAACTAGCTCTGGGGCCAACGTCCTGACTTTC
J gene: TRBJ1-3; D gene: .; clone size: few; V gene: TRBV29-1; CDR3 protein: CSVTPGGSGNTIYF; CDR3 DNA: TGCAGCGTTACTCCCGGGGGTTCTGGAAACACCATATATTTT
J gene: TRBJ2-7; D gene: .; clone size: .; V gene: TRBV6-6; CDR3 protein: CASSVAHTVSYEQYF; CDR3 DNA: TGTGCCAGCAGCGTGGCCCACACGGTGTCCTACGAGCAGTACTTC
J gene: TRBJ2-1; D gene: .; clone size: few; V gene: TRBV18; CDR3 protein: CASNRDLYNEQFF; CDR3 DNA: TGTGCCAGTAACAGGGACCTCTACAATGAGCAGTTCTTC
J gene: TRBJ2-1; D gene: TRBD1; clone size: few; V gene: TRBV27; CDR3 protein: CASRPSGTGQFF; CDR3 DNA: TGTGCCAGCCGTCCCTCCGGGACAGGGCAGTTCTTC
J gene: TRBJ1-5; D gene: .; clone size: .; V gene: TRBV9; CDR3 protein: CASSVGQGNQPQHF; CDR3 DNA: TGTGCCAGCAGCGTAGGGCAGGGAAATCAGCCCCAGCATTTT
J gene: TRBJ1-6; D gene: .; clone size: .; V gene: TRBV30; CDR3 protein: CAWSYGSVDNSPLHF; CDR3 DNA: TGTGCCTGGAGTTATGGGTCCGTAGATAATTCACCCCTCCACTTT
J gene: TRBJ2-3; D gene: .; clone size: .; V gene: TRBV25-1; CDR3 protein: CASSDTTSTDTQYF; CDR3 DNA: TGTGCCAGCAGTGATACCACTAGCACAGATACGCAGTATTTT
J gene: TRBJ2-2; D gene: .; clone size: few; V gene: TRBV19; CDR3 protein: CASSIGPGEGELFF; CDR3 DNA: TGTGCCAGTAGTATAGGCCCCGGAGAAGGAGAGCTGTTTTTT
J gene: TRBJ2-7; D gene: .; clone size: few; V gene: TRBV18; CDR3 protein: CASSPPGPSIQQYF; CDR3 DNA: TGTGCCAGCTCACCCCCCGGGCCCTCCATACAGCAGTACTTC
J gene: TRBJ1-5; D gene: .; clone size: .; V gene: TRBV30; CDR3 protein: CAWSPGTNQPQHF; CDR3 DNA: TGTGCCTGGAGTCCGGGAACAAATCAGCCCCAGCATTTT
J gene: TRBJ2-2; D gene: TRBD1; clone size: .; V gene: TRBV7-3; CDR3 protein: CASSRRVTGVAGELFF; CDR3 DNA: TGTGCCAGCAGCCGAAGGGTCACAGGGGTGGCCGGGGAGCTGTTTTTT
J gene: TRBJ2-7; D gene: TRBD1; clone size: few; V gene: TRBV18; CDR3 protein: CASSPAPGQGSYEQYF; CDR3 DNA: TGTGCCAGCTCACCAGCCCCGGGACAGGGGAGTTACGAGCAGTACTTC
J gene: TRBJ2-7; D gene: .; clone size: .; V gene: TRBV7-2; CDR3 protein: CASSLEGGFSYEQYF; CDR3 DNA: TGTGCCAGCAGCTTAGAGGGCGGGTTCTCCTACGAGCAGTACTTC
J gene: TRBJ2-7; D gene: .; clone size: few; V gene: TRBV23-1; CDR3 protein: CASSQSQSQDHFYEQYF; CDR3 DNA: TGCGCCAGCAGTCAATCGCAATCACAGGACCACTTCTACGAGCAGTACTTC
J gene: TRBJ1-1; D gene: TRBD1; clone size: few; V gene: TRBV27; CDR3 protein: CASSPSGQHFEAFF; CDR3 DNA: TGTGCCAGCAGTCCCTCGGGACAGCACTTTGAAGCTTTCTTT
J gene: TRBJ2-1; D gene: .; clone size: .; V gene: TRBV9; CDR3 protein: CASSSKTGTDNEQFF; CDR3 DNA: TGTGCCAGCAGCTCTAAGACCGGGACGGATAATGAGCAGTTCTTC
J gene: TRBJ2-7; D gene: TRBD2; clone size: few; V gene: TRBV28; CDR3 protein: CASRGSGGHYEQYF; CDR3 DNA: TGTGCCAGCAGGGGAAGCGGGGGGCACTACGAGCAGTACTTC
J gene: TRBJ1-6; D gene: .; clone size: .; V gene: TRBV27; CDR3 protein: CASSLGYNSPLHF; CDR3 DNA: TGTGCCAGCAGTTTGGGGTATAATTCACCCCTCCACTTT
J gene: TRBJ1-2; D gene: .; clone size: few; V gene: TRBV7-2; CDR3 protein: CASSFGATGKGYTF; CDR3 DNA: TGTGCCAGCAGCTTCGGGGCGACAGGAAAAGGCTACACCTTC
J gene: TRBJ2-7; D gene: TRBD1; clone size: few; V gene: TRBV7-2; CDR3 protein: CASRGQGWEQYF; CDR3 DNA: TGTGCCAGCAGGGGACAGGGATGGGAGCAGTACTTC
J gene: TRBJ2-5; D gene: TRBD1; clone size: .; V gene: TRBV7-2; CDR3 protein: CASSSGQVQYF; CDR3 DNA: TGTGCCAGCAGCTCCGGACAGGTTCAGTACTTC
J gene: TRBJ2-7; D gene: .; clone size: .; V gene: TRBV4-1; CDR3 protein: CASSPPGPFVYEQYF; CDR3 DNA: TGCGCCAGCAGCCCACCGGGACCCTTTGTCTACGAGCAGTACTTC
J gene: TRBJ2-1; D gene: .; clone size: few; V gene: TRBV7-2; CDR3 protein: CASSLGGVVRYNEQFF; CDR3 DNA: TGTGCCAGCAGCTTAGGGGGGGTAGTGCGGTACAATGAGCAGTTCTTC
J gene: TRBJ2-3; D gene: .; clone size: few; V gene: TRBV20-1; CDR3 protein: CGEGGTDTQYF; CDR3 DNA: TGCGGGGAAGGGGGCACAGATACGCAGTATTTT
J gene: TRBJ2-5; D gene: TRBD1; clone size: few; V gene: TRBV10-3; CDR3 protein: CAISTPTGQGIETQYF; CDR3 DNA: TGTGCCATCAGTACTCCAACGGGACAGGGGATAGAGACCCAGTACTTC
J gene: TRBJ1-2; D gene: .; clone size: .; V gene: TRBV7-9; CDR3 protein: CASSSREGSYGYTF; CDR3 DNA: TGTGCCAGCAGCTCCCGGGAGGGTTCCTATGGCTACACCTTC
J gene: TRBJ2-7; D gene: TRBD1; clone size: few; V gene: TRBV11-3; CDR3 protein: CASSPGTGGDEQYF; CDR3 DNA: TGTGCCAGCAGCCCAGGGACAGGGGGCGACGAGCAGTACTTC
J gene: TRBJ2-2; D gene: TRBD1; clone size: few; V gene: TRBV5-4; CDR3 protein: CASSESSGGTGELFF; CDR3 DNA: TGTGCCAGCAGCGAGTCCTCAGGGGGAACCGGGGAGCTGTTTTTT
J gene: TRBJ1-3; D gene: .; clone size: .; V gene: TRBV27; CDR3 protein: CASSFGYSGNTIYF; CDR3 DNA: TGTGCCAGCAGTTTCGGATACTCTGGAAACACCATATATTTT
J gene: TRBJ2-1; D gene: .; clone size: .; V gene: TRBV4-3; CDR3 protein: CASSQDRQIYNEQFF; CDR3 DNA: TGCGCCAGCAGCCAAGATCGTCAAATTTACAATGAGCAGTTCTTC
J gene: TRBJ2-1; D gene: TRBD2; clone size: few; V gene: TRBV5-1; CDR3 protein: CASSSIAGSYNEQFF; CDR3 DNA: TGCGCCAGCAGCTCTATAGCGGGCTCCTACAATGAGCAGTTCTTC
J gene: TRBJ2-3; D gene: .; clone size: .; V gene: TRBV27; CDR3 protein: CASSHQTWFSTDTQYF; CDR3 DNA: TGTGCCAGCAGTCACCAGACCTGGTTTAGCACAGATACGCAGTATTTT
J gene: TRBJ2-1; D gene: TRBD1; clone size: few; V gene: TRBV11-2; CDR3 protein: CASSLVASRGLYNEQFF; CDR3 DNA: TGTGCCAGCAGCTTAGTGGCTTCTAGGGGGCTCTACAATGAGCAGTTCTTC
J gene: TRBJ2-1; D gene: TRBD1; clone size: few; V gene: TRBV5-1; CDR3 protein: CASSSLQGALEQFF; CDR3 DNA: TGCGCCAGCAGCTCGCTCCAGGGGGCGCTTGAGCAGTTCTTC
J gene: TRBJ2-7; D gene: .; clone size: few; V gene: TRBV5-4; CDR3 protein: CASRRASEQYF; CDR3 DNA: TGTGCCAGCAGACGTGCGAGCGAGCAGTACTTC
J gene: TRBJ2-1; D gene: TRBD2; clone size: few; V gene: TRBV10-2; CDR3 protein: CASKRTSGEYNEQFF; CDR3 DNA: TGCGCCAGCAAACGGACTAGCGGGGAATACAATGAGCAGTTCTTC
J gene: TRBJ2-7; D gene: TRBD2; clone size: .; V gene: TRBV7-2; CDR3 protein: CASSLEGLAGTRVYEQYF; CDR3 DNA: TGTGCCAGCAGCTTAGAGGGACTAGCGGGGACTAGGGTCTACGAGCAGTACTTC